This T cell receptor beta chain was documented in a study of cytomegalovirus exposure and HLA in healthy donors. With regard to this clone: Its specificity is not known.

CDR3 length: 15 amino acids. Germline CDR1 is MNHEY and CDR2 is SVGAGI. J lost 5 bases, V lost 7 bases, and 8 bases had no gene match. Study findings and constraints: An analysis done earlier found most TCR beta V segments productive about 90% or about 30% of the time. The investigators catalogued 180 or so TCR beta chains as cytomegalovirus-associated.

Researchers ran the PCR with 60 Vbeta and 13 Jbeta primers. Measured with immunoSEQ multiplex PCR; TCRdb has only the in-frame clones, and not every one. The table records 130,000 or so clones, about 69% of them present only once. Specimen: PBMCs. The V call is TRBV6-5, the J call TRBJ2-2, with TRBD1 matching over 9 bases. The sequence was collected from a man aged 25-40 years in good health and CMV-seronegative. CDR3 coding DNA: TGTGCCAGCACGGCGGCCGGGACAGGGACCGGGGAGCTGTTTTTT. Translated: CASTAAGTGTGELFF.